The source of this T cell receptor beta chain is a study of a mutant IDH1 vaccine in newly diagnosed glioma. Study information: Most patients had received both radiotherapy and temozolomide, the prior options being radiotherapy, temozolomide, or both. Weeks 35 and 47 hosted visits V12 and V13, respectively.

Comments on this clone: As yet, its antigen is unknown.

V lost 4 bases and J 5 bases, leaving 15 bases between the germline ends. CDR1 and CDR2 from the germline V gene are SGDLS and YYNGEE. The CDR3 sequence is 14 residues long. Study-level points and caveats: Among patients, 93.3% showed immune responses induced by the vaccine.

Time point denoted: week 35, safety follow-up. Every single dose of the vaccine, 300 ug of mutant IDH1 20-mer peptide, came with topical imiquimod. Clones were sequenced by immunoSEQ multiplex PCR, and TCRdb holds only the in-frame ones, with some missing. The sample includes tens of thousands of clones, about 88% seen only once; the top ten take roughly 2%. The TCR was taken from a man aged 25 to 40 with glioma. The specimen comprised PBMCs, sampled from a glioma patient whose treatment included an IDH1 peptide vaccine. The gene calls are TRBV9 and TRBJ1-1, with TRBD1 as a possible D gene (5 bases). The CDR3 nucleotides read TGTGCCAGCAGCCCCTGGGAGGGGAGTACTGAAGCTTTCTTT. This translates into CASSPWEGSTEAFF.